These 30 T cell receptor beta chains came from one sample sequenced in a study of blood T cells in healthy people across ages. It was with a sample-barcoded 5' primer and a J-beta primer mix that a second PCR of roughly 7 to 12 cycles was run. TCRdb ran MiXCR on the 5' RACE reads and lists one entry per CDR3 protein. The table includes about 670,000 distinct CDR3 sequences, 40% to 50% detected once. The sequenced material came from blood. The receptor source for this set is a man at least 80 years old in good health.

CDR3 protein: CASSSKPGNGELFF. The CDR3 nucleotides read TGTGCCAGCAGTTCCAAACCTGGGAACGGGGAGCTGTTTTTT. The V call is TRBV6-2 or TRBV6-3, the J call TRBJ2-2, with D hard to call. Germline loops: CDR1 MNHEY, CDR2 SVGEGT. Trimming left V 4 bases short and J 7 bases short, with 13 bases between. The CDR3 is 14 amino acids.

This chain links TRBV7-8 with TRBJ1-2, with 8 bases identical to TRBD1. The length of the CDR3 is 14 residues. Germline-derived CDR1 and CDR2 are SGHVS and FQNEAQ. J lost 7 bases, V lost 5 bases, and 9 bases had no gene match. The CDR3 loop reads CASSAWTGRSGYTF. As DNA, the CDR3 is TGTGCCAGCAGCGCCTGGACAGGGCGCAGTGGCTACACCTTC.

This clonotype occurred a few times. The chain uses TRBV5-5 and TRBJ2-1; unclear D gene. From germline, CDR1 is SGHKS and CDR2 YYEKEE (reference sequence). This CDR3 spans 14 amino acids. V was cut by 4 bases and J by 3 bases, with 11 bases left in between. This CDR3 reads CASSALDFYNEQFF. CDR3 bases: TGTGCCAGCAGCGCCCTAGATTTCTACAATGAGCAGTTCTTC. The complete variable domain, with remaining parts taken from reference TRBV5-5 and TRBJ2-1, reads DAGVTQSPTHLIKTRGQQVTLRCSPISGHKSVSWYQQVLGQGPQFIFQYYEKEERGRGNFPDRFSARQFPNYSSELNVNALLLGDSALYLCASSALDFYNEQFFGPGTRLTVL.

The chain's CDR3 is CASSDTGTGYYEQYF. The CDR3 DNA follows: TGTGCCAGCAGTGACACCGGGACAGGGTACTACGAGCAGTACTTC. J is TRBJ2-7 and V is TRBV6-6; TRBD1 matches 9 bases. After removal of 5 bases from V and 3 bases from J, the junction contained 8 bases not matched to a gene. The CDR3 has 15 residues. Germline V gene lookup returns CDR1 MNHNY and CDR2 SVGAGI (reference sequence).

The table lists this clonotype with a count of one. This chain links TRBV5-1 with TRBJ2-4, with D perhaps TRBD2 (7 bases). The length of the CDR3 is 14 residues. CDR1 is SGHRS and CDR2 is YFSETQ in the germline V gene. V was cut by 10 bases and J by 2 bases, with 16 bases left in between. This chain's CDR3 is CARGGERTKNIQYF. The CDR3 region has the DNA TGCGCCCGAGGGGGGGAAAGGACCAAAAACATTCAGTACTTC.

V usage is TRBV7-2 and J usage is TRBJ2-5, with TRBD2 matching 7 bases. V gave up 1 base and J gave up 7 bases; unmatched junction bases: 12. The CDR3 contains 16 residues. Germline CDR1 SGHTA, CDR2 FQGNSA. DNA for the CDR3: TGTGCCAGCAGCTTAGACTCGGGGGGTATAAGAGGGACCCAGTACTTC. It translates to CASSLDSGGIRGTQYF.

The V and J genes are TRBV4-2 and TRBJ2-5; 7 positions agree with TRBD2. V trimming: 8 bases; J trimming: 11 bases; junction bases outside the gene matches: 14. This CDR3 has 13 residues. Germline-derived CDR1 and CDR2 are LGHNA and YNFKEQ. CDR3 protein: CASPKRERHEQYF. The CDR3 bases are TGTGCCAGCCCGAAGCGGGAAAGGCATGAGCAGTACTTC.

This sequence joins TRBV11-2 and TRBJ2-5, with 13 positions matching TRBD2. This CDR3 has 18 amino acids. Germline CDR1 and CDR2: SGHAT and FQNNGV. V gave up 4 bases and J gave up 4 bases; unmatched junction bases: 12. The CDR3 here is CASSSMGTSGRAPETQYF. CDR3 DNA: TGTGCCAGCAGCTCCATGGGTACTAGCGGGAGGGCCCCAGAGACCCAGTACTTC.

This chain joins TRBV6-2 or TRBV6-3 and TRBJ2-7, with D unresolved. The CDR3 runs 13 residues. Trimming took off 10 bases at V and 4 bases at J, with 17 bases between the two ends. CDR1 is MNHEY, CDR2 SVGEGT, per germline. CDR3 DNA: TGTGCCACCGCTCAAGGGCCTCTGTACGAGCAGTACTTC. Protein sequence: CATAQGPLYEQYF.

The chain carries TRBV18 and TRBJ2-5; 9 positions agree with TRBD1. The CDR3 loop spans 15 amino acids. The germline V gene encodes CDR1 KGHSH and CDR2 LQKENI. The V segment lost 4 bases and the J segment 6 bases; nucleotides outside the gene matches: 9. The chain's CDR3 is CASSLDRGGSKTQYF. In DNA, the CDR3 is TGTGCCAGCTCACTTGACAGGGGGGGATCGAAGACCCAGTACTTC. Supplemented by reference TRBV18 and TRBJ2-5, the full variable domain reads NAGVMQNPRHLVRRRGQEARLRCSPMKGHSHVYWYRQLPEEGLKFMVYLQKENIIDESGMPKERFSAEFPKEGPSILRIQQVVRGDSAAYFCASSLDRGGSKTQYFGPGTRLLVL.

The sample holds a few counts of this clonotype. CDR3 amino acids: CASSLGELAGVDEQFF. In DNA form, the CDR3 reads TGTGCCAGCAGCTTGGGGGAACTAGCGGGAGTCGATGAGCAGTTCTTC. The chain uses TRBV11-3 and TRBJ2-1; 11 positions match TRBD2. Germline loops: CDR1 SGHNT, CDR2 YENEEA. Unmatched junction bases numbered 9, after V lost 3 bases and J lost 8 bases. The length of the CDR3 is 16 residues. Full variable domain (remainder filled in from reference TRBV11-3 and TRBJ2-1): EAGVVQSPRYKIIEKKQPVAFWCNPISGHNTLYWYLQNLGQGPELLIRYENEEAVDDSQLPKDRFSAERLKGVDSTLKIQPAELGDSAVYLCASSLGELAGVDEQFFGPGTRLTVL.

This clonotype was seen ten or more times. DNA for the CDR3: TGTGCCACCAGCAGAGATATGGCAGGGAGGGGCGAGCAGTACTTC. Translated: CATSRDMAGRGEQYF. V and J are TRBV15 and TRBJ2-7; 7 nucleotides match TRBD2. With V trimmed by 0 bases and J by 6 bases, 8 bases remained unmatched. Germline lookup yields CDR1 LNHNV and CDR2 YYDKDF (reference sequence). This CDR3 has 15 amino acids.

This clonotype showed up just a few times. This rearrangement joins TRBV7-2 to TRBJ1-3; D is uncertain. Deletions cut 2 bases from V and 0 bases from J, with 11 bases between. The CDR3 contains 16 residues. Germline CDR1 is SGHTA and CDR2 is FQGNSA. The CDR3 sequence: CASSLSSSFSGNTIYF. In DNA form, the CDR3 reads TGTGCCAGCAGCTTATCGTCCTCCTTCTCTGGAAACACCATATATTTT.

V gene TRBV7-8 combines with J gene TRBJ2-7, with TRBD1 identical over 7 bases. V was clipped by 3 bases and J by 0 bases; unmatched bases: 8. The CDR3 has 16 amino acids. Germline assignment: CDR1 SGHVS and CDR2 FQNEAQ. The CDR3 coding sequence is TGTGCCAGCAGCTTGATACAGGGGCGAAGCTCCTACGAGCAGTACTTC. Protein product: CASSLIQGRSSYEQYF.

The V call is TRBV11-1, the J call TRBJ2-3; 9 bases align to TRBD2. Germline V gene data show CDR1 as SGHAT and CDR2 as FQDESV (reference sequence). The CDR3 runs to 16 residues. With 3 bases clipped from V and 2 bases from J, the junction kept 6 bases outside the gene matches. CDR3: CASSFGLAGPTDTQYF. As DNA, the CDR3 is TGTGCCAGCAGCTTTGGTCTAGCGGGACCCACAGATACGCAGTATTTT.

The CDR3 bases are TGTGCCAGCAGCTTAGATCAGGGTTTGGCCCAGCATTTT. Translated, it gives CASSLDQGLAQHF. The V gene is TRBV11-2, the J gene TRBJ1-5; D is possibly TRBD1 (5 bases). V lost 0 bases and J 11 bases, leaving 11 bases between the germline ends. This CDR3 is built from 13 residues. Germline CDR1 reads SGHAT; CDR2 reads FQNNGV. Supplemented by reference TRBV11-2 and TRBJ1-5, the full variable domain reads EAGVAQSPRYKIIEKRQSVAFWCNPISGHATLYWYQQILGQGPKLLIQFQNNGVVDDSQLPKDRFSAERLKGVDSTLKIQPAKLEDSAVYLCASSLDQGLAQHFGDGTRLSIL.

Remarks on this clonotype: This may come from a read error, since a much larger clone is one base off. This chain joins TRBV7-9 and TRBJ2-5, with D perhaps assigned TRBD1 or TRBD2 (5 bases each). The germline CDR1 and CDR2 sequences are SEHNR and FQNEAQ (reference sequence). The CDR3 length is 15 residues. V was cut by 5 bases and J by 1 base, with 14 bases left in between. The CDR3 protein is CASSLRDGLQETQYF. In DNA form, the CDR3 reads TGTGCCAGCAGCCTACGGGACGGCCTCCAAGAGACCCAGTACTTC.

CDR3 coding DNA: TGTGCCAGCAGGATAAAGGGGGACATAAGATCCGATACGCAGTATTTT. Translated, it gives CASRIKGDIRSDTQYF. The chain links TRBV11-2 to TRBJ2-3; possible D gene TRBD1, 6 bases. There are 16 residues in the CDR3. Germline CDR1 and CDR2: SGHAT and FQNNGV. The V gene lost 6 bases and the J gene lost 6 bases, with 22 bases spanning the gap.

This clonotype was seen more than once but under ten times. The chain uses TRBV3-1 and TRBJ2-3, with 8 bases lining up with TRBD2. The CDR3 runs to 16 residues. The V gene end was trimmed by 4 bases and the J gene end by 0 bases; junction bases not matched to a gene: 6. Per the germline V gene, CDR1 is LGHDT and CDR2 is YNNKEL (reference sequence). The CDR3, as DNA: TGTGCCAGCAGCCGCCGACTAGCGACTAGCACAGATACGCAGTATTTT. It codes for CASSRRLATSTDTQYF.

V usage is TRBV11-2 and J usage is TRBJ2-7; D gene ambiguous. CDR1 is SGHAT, CDR2 FQNNGV, per germline. CDR3 length: 12 residues. V gave up 2 bases and J gave up 6 bases, with 8 bases separating them. The CDR3 loop reads CASSLTESEQYF. CDR3 nucleotides: TGTGCCAGCAGCTTAACCGAGAGCGAGCAGTACTTC.

As regards this clonotype: This may arise from a read error, as a much more abundant clone is one base away. The rearrangement joins TRBV4-2 to TRBJ2-5; D unclear. The V end lost 1 base, the J end lost 5 bases, and 11 bases lay between the germline ends. CDR3 length: 14 residues. CDR1 is LGHNA and CDR2 is YNFKEQ in the germline V gene. The CDR3: CASSQVSKAETQYF. CDR3 coding DNA: TGTGCCAGCAGCCAAGTTAGCAAAGCGGAGACCCAGTACTTC.

This chain connects TRBV24-1 to TRBJ2-5; 8 bases line up with TRBD1. Germline values: CDR1 KGHDR, CDR2 SFDVKD. The CDR3 extends over 15 amino acids. Germline trimming cut 1 base from V and 2 bases from J; bases unmatched to any gene: 2. The CDR3 sequence is CATSDLRTGQETQYF. The CDR3 DNA is TGTGCCACCAGTGATTTAAGGACAGGGCAAGAGACCCAGTACTTC.

The CDR3 nucleotides read TGTGCCAGCAGCAGACGAGGGGGCCTGGAGACCCAGTACTTC. This encodes CASSRRGGLETQYF. The chain uses TRBV7-2 and TRBJ2-5; 7 bases align to TRBD1. J gave up 5 bases and V 5 bases, and 8 bases lay outside the gene matches. The CDR3 length is 14 residues. Per the germline V gene, CDR1 is SGHTA and CDR2 is FQGNSA.

This clonotype has only a few counts. The chain combines TRBV7-2 with TRBJ1-6; no definite D call. Trimming removed 5 bases from V and 3 bases from J, with 14 bases in between. The CDR3 contains 16 residues. The germline V gene encodes CDR1 SGHTA and CDR2 FQGNSA. CDR3 coding DNA: TGTGCCAGCAGCCTAAAAGAGGCAGTCTATAATTCACCCCTCCACTTT. Amino acids: CASSLKEAVYNSPLHF.

The chain is built from TRBV20-1 and TRBJ2-7, with TRBD2 matching over 8 bases. The J call is uncertain, as TRBJ2-1 better fits the DNA end. CDR1 and CDR2 from the germline V gene are DFQATT and SNEGSKA (reference sequence). The CDR3 is 14 residues long. The CDR3 reads CSARIAGRYYEQFF. CDR3 DNA sequence: TGCAGTGCTAGGATAGCGGGGCGCTACTACGAGCAGTTCTTC.

This clonotype was picked up a small number of times. V gene TRBV15 combines with J gene TRBJ2-3; 14 bases match TRBD2. Trimming cost V 5 bases and J 8 bases; bases outside gene matches: 6. CDR1 is LNHNV and CDR2 is YYDKDF in the germline V gene (reference sequence). The CDR3 is made up of 15 amino acids. In DNA, the CDR3 is TGTGCCACCAGCCCGGGACTAGCGGGAGTTGGTACGCAGTATTTT. Its protein product is CATSPGLAGVGTQYF.

This clonotype has only a few counts. The chain uses TRBV12-3 or TRBV12-4 and TRBJ2-4; the match to TRBD1 covers 7 bases. The CDR3 spans 14 residues. V lost 6 bases and J lost 7; bases outside the gene matches: 9. The CDR3 region has the DNA TGTGCCAGCAGCCGCTCGACAGGGATGAACATTCAGTACTTC. Protein sequence: CASSRSTGMNIQYF.

The chain recombines TRBV12-3 or TRBV12-4 with TRBJ1-3; D not resolved. The CDR3 is 15 residues long. V was shortened by 2 bases and J by 0 bases, with 8 bases between the two germline ends. The DNA for the CDR3 is TGTGCCAGCAGTTTAACTGGGTACTCTGGAAACACCATATATTTT. It encodes CASSLTGYSGNTIYF.

This clonotype was detected a few times. CDR3 sequence reads: CASSQGGAEISPLHF. The CDR3 bases are TGTGCCAGCAGCCAAGGGGGCGCAGAAATTTCACCCCTCCACTTT. The V gene is TRBV4-2, the J gene TRBJ1-6; a weak D match, TRBD1 (5 bases). The CDR3 has 15 residues. The ends were cut back, 1 base at V and 9 bases at J, with 13 bases in the middle. Germline V gene lookup returns CDR1 LGHNA and CDR2 YNFKEQ.

The chain has TRBV6-5 and TRBJ2-5; possibly TRBD1 or TRBD2 for D (5 bases each). The CDR3 sequence is 13 residues long. The V and J ends lost 6 bases and 6 bases respectively, with 14 bases between them. Germline V lookup: CDR1 MNHEY, CDR2 SVGAGI. CDR3 residues: CASSRGVEKTQYF. The CDR3 bases are TGTGCCAGCAGCCGGGGCGTCGAAAAGACCCAGTACTTC.